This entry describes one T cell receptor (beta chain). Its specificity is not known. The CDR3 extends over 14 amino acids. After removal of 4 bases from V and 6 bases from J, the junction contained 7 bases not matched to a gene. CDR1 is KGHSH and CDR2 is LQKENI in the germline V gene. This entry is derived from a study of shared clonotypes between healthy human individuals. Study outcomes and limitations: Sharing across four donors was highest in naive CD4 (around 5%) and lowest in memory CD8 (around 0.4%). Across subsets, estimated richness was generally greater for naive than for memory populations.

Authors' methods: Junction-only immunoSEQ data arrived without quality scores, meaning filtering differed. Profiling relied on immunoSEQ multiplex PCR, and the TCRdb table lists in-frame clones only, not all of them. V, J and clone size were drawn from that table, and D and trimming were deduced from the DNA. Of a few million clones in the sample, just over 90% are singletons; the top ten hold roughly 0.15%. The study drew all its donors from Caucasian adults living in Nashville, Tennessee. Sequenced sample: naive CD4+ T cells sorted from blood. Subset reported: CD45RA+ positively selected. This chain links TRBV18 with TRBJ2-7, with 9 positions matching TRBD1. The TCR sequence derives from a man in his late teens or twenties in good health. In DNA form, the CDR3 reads TGTGCCAGCTCACAAGGACAGGGGATATCCGAGCAGTACTTC. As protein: CASSQGQGISEQYF. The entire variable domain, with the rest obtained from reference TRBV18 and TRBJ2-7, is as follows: NAGVMQNPRHLVRRRGQEARLRCSPMKGHSHVYWYRQLPEEGLKFMVYLQKENIIDESGMPKERFSAEFPKEGPSILRIQQVVRGDSAAYFCASSQGQGISEQYFGPGTRLTVT.